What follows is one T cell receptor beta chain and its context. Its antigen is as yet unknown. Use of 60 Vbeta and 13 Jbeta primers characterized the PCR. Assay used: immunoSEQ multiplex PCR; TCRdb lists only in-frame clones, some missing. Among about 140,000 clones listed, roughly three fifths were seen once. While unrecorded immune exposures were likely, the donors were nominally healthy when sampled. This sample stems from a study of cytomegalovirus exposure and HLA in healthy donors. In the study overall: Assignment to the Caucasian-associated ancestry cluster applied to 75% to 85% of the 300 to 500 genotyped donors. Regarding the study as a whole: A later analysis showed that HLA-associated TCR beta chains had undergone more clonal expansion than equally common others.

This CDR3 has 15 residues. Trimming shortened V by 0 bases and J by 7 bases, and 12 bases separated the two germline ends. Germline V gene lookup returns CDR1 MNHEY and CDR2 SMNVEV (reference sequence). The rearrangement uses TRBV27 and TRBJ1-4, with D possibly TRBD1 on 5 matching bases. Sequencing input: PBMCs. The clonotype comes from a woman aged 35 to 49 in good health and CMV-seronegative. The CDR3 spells CASSLSRVGAEKLFF. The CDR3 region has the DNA TGTGCCAGCAGTTTATCCAGGGTCGGAGCTGAAAAACTGTTTTTT.